The 3 T cell receptor beta chains below come from one sample, sequenced in a study of cytomegalovirus exposure and HLA in healthy donors. The PCR employed 60 Vbeta primers together with 13 Jbeta primers. Here immunoSEQ multiplex PCR was the method, and the copy in TCRdb shows in-frame clones only, minus some. The data contain roughly 150,000 clones, about 74% of them seen just once; the ten biggest clones take up 1.5% to 2%. Sequences were obtained from PBMCs. Every receptor here comes from a woman between 35 and 50 years old in good health and CMV-seronegative.

Concerning this clone: One junction end does not reproduce the germline sequence, and a read error may be involved. The V call is TRBV6-6, the J call TRBJ1-6; 10 bases are a match to TRBD1. CDR1 and CDR2 (germline): MNHNY, SVGAGI (reference sequence). CDR3 length: 14 amino acids. Here the CDR3 DNA reads TGTGCCACCACCGGGGGACAGGGGAATTCACCCCTCCGCTTT. Its translation is CATTGGQGNSPLRF.

This clone occurred once. The chain uses TRBV10-3 and TRBJ2-7; 9 bases map to TRBD2. J gave up 3 bases and V 3 bases, and 6 bases lay outside the gene matches. This CDR3 is built from 15 residues. Germline V lookup: CDR1 ENHRY, CDR2 SYGVKD. The CDR3 coding sequence is TGTGCCATCAGTGATCGGGAGACTAGCGGCTACGAGCAGTACTTC. Residues: CAISDRETSGYEQYF.

CDR3 residues: CASSRQGSTDTQYF. CDR3 in DNA: TGTGCCAGCAGCCGACAGGGTAGCACAGATACGCAGTATTTT. The V call is TRBV28, the J call TRBJ2-3; 7 bases line up with TRBD1. The germline V gene has CDR1 MDHEN and CDR2 SYDVKM. Trimming at V came to 6 bases and at J to 0 bases, leaving 3 bases not matched to a gene. The CDR3 is 14 amino acids.